This T cell receptor beta chain was retrieved from a study of blood T cell repertoires in COVID-19 (dated by TCRdb to about 2020). Study-wide context: Collaborator samples came from the United States, Italy and Spain and covered acute and convalescent phases of COVID-19. Where available, HLA class I and class II types were taken from metadata supplied by the sample provider and were not determined by assay-based typing. Deeply sampled blood TCRbeta repertoires from subjects exposed to, actively infected with, or recovered from COVID-19 were included in the dataset. The material from the prospective study consisted of cDNA or gDNA derived from T cells, B-cell-depleted T cells, or PBMCs. The samples were drawn from two sources: the first 160 participants of the ongoing ImmuneRACE study, and some 1,300 subjects contributed by 6 global collaborators. Nearly every sample came with metadata listing a de-identified subject ID, COVID-19 status, age in years and sex. A freely available public database, intended as a resource for researchers studying the immune response to SARS-CoV-2, is where the repertoires were released.

One collaborating source in Seattle enrolled patients during active infection and followed them longitudinally through the course of disease. Each collaborating institution followed its own protocols to collect whole blood in K2EDTA tubes. For TCRbeta analysis, collaborators shipped samples in one of three forms: frozen whole blood, isolated PBMCs, or DNA extracted from either of those sample types. The CDR3 numbers 16 residues from cysteine through phenylalanine. Just CDR3 DNA is preserved here, 48 bases in frame from base 1. Via the germline V gene, CDR1 is SGDLS and CDR2 YYNGEE. The germline V and J ends show losses of 7 bases and 3 bases respectively, and no gene match explains 8 bases of the junction. Points on this clone: Its cognate antigen has yet to be identified. Base qualities are not at hand, and no much larger clone is one base apart.

The immunoSEQ Assay, a bias-controlled multiplex PCR, was used to amplify TCRbeta CDR3 regions from genomic DNA. The original pipeline was this. Within the assay, amplification of reference gene primers was used to estimate how many nucleated cells each sample contained. To quantify the absolute abundance of each unique TCRbeta CDR3 rearrangement, sequence reads were collapsed and filtered. For each sample, productive Simpson clonality was calculated as the square root of Simpson's diversity index across productive rearrangements. The source is immuneACCESS, and TCRdb retained only in-frame sequences with V and J called. Part of the clones is not carried over; for the studies checked, unresolved V genes explain less than half of this, and the remainder is unexplained. The D gene and trimming were derived from the DNA, and the V and J assignments and clone size from that table. Across this sample there are 70,000 or so clones, with 65% to 85% seen only once. 10% to 15% of the sample comes from the top ten.

General study outcomes and caveats: Clinical and demographic metadata were provided uncurated, with the amount varying by source and participant.

The V gene is TRBV9 and the J gene is TRBJ2-1; TRBD2 matches 12 bases in the middle. This receptor was taken from a man between 50 and 59 years old with COVID-19, enrolled during active disease. Sequencing was done on a sample of peripheral blood. This receptor has the CDR3 CASVPGLAGYYNEQFF. The DNA reads as follows: TGTGCCAGCGTACCGGGACTAGCGGGCTACTACAATGAGCAGTTCTTC.